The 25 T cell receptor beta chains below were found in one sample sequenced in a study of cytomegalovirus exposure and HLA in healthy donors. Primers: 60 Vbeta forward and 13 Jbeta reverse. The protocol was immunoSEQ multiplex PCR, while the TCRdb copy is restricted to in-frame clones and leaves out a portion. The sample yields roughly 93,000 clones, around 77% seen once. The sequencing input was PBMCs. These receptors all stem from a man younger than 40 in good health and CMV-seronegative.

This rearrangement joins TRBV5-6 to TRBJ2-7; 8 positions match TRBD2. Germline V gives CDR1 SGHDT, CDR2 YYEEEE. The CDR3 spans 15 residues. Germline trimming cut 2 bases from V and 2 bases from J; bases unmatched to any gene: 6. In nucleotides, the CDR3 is TGTGCCAGCAGCTTTGGTACTAGCGGACCCTACGAGCAGTACGTC. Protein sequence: CASSFGTSGPYEQYV.

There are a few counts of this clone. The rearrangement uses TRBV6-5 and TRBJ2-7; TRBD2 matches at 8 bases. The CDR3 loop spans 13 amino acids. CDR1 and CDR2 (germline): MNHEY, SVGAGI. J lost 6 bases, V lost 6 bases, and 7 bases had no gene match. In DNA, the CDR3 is TGTGCCAGCAGCCCCGGGGGGGGTTTCGAGCAGTACTTC. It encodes CASSPGGGFEQYF.

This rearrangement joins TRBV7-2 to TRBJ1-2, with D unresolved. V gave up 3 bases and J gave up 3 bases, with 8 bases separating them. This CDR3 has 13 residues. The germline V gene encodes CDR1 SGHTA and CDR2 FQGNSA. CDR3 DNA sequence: TGTGCCAGCAGCTTCCAGGAGGACTATGGCTACACCTTC. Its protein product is CASSFQEDYGYTF. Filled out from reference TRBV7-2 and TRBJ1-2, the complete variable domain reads GAGVSQSPSNKVTEKGKDVELRCDPISGHTALYWYRQSLGQGLEFLIYFQGNSAPDKSGLPSDRFSAERTGGSVSTLTIQRTQQEDSAVYLCASSFQEDYGYTFGSGTRLTVV.

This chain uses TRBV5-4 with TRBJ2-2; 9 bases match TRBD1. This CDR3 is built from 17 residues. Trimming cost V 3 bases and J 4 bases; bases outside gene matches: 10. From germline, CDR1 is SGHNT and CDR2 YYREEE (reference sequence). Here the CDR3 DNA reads TGTGCCAGCAGCTCCCGGGACAGGGTTATAGGCACCGGGGAGCTGTTTTTT. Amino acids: CASSSRDRVIGTGELFF. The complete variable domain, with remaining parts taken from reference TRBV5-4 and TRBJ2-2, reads ETGVTQSPTHLIKTRGQQVTLRCSSQSGHNTVSWYQQALGQGPQFIFQYYREEENGRGNFPPRFSGLQFPNYSSELNVNALELDDSALYLCASSSRDRVIGTGELFFGEGSRLTVL.

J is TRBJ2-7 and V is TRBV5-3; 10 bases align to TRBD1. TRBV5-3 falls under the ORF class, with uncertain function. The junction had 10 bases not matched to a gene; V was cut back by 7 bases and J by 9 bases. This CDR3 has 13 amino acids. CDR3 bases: TGTGCCAGAGGGGACAGGGGTGTTGTGGCGCAGTACTTC. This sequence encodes CARGDRGVVAQYF.

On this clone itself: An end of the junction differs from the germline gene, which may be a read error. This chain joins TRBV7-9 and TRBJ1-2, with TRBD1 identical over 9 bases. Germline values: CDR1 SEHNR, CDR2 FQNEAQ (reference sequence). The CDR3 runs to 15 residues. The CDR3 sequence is CSSSFRQGGNYGYTF. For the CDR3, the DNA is TGTTCCAGCAGCTTCAGACAGGGGGGGAACTATGGCTACACCTTC.

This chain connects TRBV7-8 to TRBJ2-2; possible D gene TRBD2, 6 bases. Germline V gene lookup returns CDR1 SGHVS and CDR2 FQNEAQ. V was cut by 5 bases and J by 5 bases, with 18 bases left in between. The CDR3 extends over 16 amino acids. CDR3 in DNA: TGTGCCAGCAGCCCCGTAGGGGACTCGCTGACCGGGGAGCTGTTTTTT. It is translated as CASSPVGDSLTGELFF.

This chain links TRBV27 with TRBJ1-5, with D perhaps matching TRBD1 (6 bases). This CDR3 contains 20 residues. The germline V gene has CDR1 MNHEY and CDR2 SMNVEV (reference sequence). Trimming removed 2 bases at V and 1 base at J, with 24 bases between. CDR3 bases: TGTGCCAGCAGTTTACACCGAAGGGATCAGACAGGTGGGAGCAATCAGCCCCAGCATTTT. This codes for CASSLHRRDQTGGSNQPQHF.

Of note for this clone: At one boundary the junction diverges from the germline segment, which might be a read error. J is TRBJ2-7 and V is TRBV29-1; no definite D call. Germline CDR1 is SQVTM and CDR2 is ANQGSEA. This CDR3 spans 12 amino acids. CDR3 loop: CSVQDPGYEQYF. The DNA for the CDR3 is TGCAGCGTTCAAGACCCCGGCTACGAGCAGTACTTC.

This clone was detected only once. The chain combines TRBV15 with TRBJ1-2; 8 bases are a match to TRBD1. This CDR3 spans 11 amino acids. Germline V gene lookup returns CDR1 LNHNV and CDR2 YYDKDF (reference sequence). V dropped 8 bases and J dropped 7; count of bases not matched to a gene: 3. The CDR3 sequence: CATSGGSGYTF. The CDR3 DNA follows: TGTGCCACCTCAGGGGGCTCTGGCTACACCTTC.

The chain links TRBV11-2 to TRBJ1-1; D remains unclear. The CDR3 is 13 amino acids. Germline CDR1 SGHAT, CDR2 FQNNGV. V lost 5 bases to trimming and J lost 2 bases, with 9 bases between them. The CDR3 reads CASSQQRNTEAFF. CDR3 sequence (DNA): TGTGCCAGCAGCCAACAAAGAAACACTGAAGCTTTCTTT.

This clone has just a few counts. CDR3 loop: CASSLDRAYEQYF. In DNA, the CDR3 is TGTGCCAGCAGCCTCGACAGGGCCTACGAGCAGTACTTC. The V and J genes are TRBV7-8 and TRBJ2-7; TRBD1 aligns across 7 bases. V lost 5 bases, J lost 2 bases, and 3 bases stayed unmatched. CDR1 and CDR2 from the germline V gene are SGHVS and FQNEAQ. This CDR3 region has 13 residues.

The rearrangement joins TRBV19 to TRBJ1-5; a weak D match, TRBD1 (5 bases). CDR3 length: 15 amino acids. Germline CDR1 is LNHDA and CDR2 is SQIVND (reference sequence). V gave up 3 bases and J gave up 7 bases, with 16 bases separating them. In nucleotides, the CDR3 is TGTGCCAGTAGTATTCGGGGGATAGGTGGACAGCCCCAGCATTTT. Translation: CASSIRGIGGQPQHF. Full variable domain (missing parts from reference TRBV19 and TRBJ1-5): DGGITQSPKYLFRKEGQNVTLSCEQNLNHDAMYWYRQDPGQGLRLIYYSQIVNDFQKGDIAEGYSVSREKKESFPLTVTSAQKNPTAFYLCASSIRGIGGQPQHFGDGTRLSIL.

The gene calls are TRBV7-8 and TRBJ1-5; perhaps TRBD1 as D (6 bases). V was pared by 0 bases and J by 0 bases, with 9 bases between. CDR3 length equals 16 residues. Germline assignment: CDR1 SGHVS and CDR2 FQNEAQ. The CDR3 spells CASSLAGGHSNQPQHF. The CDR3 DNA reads TGTGCCAGCAGCTTAGCGGGGGGGCATAGCAATCAGCCCCAGCATTTT.

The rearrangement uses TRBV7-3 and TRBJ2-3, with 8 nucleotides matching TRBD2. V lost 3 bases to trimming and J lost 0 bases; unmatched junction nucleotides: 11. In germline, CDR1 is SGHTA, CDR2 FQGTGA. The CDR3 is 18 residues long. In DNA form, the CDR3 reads TGTGCCAGCAGCTTGTCCGGGGGGGCGGTAACTAGCACAGATACGCAGTATTTT. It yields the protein CASSLSGGAVTSTDTQYF.

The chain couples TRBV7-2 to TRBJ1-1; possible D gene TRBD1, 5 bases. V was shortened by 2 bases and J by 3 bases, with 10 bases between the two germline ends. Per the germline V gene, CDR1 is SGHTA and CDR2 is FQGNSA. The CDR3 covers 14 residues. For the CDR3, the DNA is TGTGCCAGCAGCTTAAGGCGGGGGGACACTGAAGCTTTCTTT. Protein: CASSLRRGDTEAFF.

CDR3 in DNA: TGTGCCAGCAGCAATAGAGGGACAGGGGGTCCTCGACCCTCCTACGAGCAGTACGTC. Translating it yields CASSNRGTGGPRPSYEQYV. The chain links TRBV11-3 to TRBJ2-7; 11 bases are a match to TRBD1. The CDR3 extends over 19 amino acids. Germline CDR1 reads SGHNT; CDR2 reads YENEEA. Unmatched junction bases numbered 15, after V lost 5 bases and J lost 0 bases.

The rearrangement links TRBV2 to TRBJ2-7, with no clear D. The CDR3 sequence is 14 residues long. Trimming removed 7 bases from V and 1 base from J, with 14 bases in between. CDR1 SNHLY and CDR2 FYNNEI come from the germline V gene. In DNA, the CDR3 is TGTGCCAGCATAACCTCGACATATTCCTACGAGCAGTACTTC. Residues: CASITSTYSYEQYF.

The CDR3 here is CASSKTGAVNQPQHF. The CDR3 DNA reads as TGTGCCAGTAGTAAGACAGGGGCCGTCAATCAGCCCCAGCATTTT. The V gene is TRBV19, the J gene TRBJ1-5, with 8 nucleotides matching TRBD1. CDR1 and CDR2 from the germline V gene are LNHDA and SQIVND (reference sequence). The CDR3 sequence is 15 residues long. J lost 3 bases, V lost 4 bases, and 5 bases had no gene match. Together with reference TRBV19 and TRBJ1-5, the CDR3 gives the full variable domain: DGGITQSPKYLFRKEGQNVTLSCEQNLNHDAMYWYRQDPGQGLRLIYYSQIVNDFQKGDIAEGYSVSREKKESFPLTVTSAQKNPTAFYLCASSKTGAVNQPQHFGDGTRLSIL.

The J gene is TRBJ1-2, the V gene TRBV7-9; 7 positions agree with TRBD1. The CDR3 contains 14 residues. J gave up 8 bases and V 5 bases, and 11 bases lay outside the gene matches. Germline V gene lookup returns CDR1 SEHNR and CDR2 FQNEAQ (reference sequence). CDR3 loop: CASSPADRVRGYTF. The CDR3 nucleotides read TGTGCCAGCAGCCCGGCAGACAGGGTCCGCGGCTACACCTTC.

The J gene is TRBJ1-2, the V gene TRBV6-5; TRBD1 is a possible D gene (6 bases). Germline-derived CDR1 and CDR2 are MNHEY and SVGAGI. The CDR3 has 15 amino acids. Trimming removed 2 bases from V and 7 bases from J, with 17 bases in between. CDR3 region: CASSYGGDMRSGYTF. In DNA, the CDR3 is TGTGCCAGCAGTTACGGTGGGGACATGCGTTCTGGCTACACCTTC.

In nucleotides, the CDR3 is TGCGCCAGCAGCTGGCGGACTAGCGGGGAAACACACAATGAGCAGTTCTTC. Protein product: CASSWRTSGETHNEQFF. V usage is TRBV5-1 and J usage is TRBJ2-1; 12 bases fit TRBD2. The J segment lost 5 bases and the V segment lost 3 bases, leaving 9 bases of the junction unmatched. CDR1 is SGHRS, CDR2 YFSETQ, per germline. The CDR3 is made up of 17 amino acids.

DNA of the CDR3: TGTGCCAGCAGCTTAGTTGACGGAGACAATCAGCCCCAGCATTTT. Translated: CASSLVDGDNQPQHF. The rearrangement uses TRBV7-2 and TRBJ1-5, with unresolved D. V gave up 1 base and J gave up 3 bases, with 10 bases separating them. The CDR3 is 15 amino acids. Germline assignment: CDR1 SGHTA and CDR2 FQGNSA.

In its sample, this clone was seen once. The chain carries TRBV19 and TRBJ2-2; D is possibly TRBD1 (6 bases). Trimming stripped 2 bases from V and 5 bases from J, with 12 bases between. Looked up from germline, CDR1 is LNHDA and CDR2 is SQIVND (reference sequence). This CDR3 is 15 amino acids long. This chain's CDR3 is CASSIWGPSTGELFF. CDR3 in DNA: TGTGCCAGTAGTATATGGGGGCCGAGTACCGGGGAGCTGTTTTTT.

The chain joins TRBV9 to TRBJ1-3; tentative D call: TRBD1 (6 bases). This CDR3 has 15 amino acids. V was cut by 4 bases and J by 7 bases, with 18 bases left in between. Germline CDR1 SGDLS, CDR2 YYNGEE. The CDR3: CASSPSTGLGNTIYF. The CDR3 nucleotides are TGTGCCAGCAGCCCAAGTACAGGGTTGGGTAACACCATATATTTT.